The sequence of this TCR beta chain was determined in a study of CDR3 diversity in severe acne. Each CDR3 protein gets one entry after TCRdb re-called the PCR reads with MiXCR. The sample holds approximately 90,000 distinct CDR3 sequences; 48% are singletons and the top ten take about a tenth. CDR1 and CDR2 from the germline V gene are SQVTM and ANQGSEA. The CDR3 is 15 amino acids. The sample was blood. This chain joins TRBV29-1 and TRBJ2-5; TRBD1 agrees at 9 bases. The J call is in doubt because the DNA end fits TRBJ2-1 better. This clonotype originated in a male donor in good health, serving as a control. CDR3 DNA: TGCAGCGTTAACCCTTGGGACAGGGTGGGGAATGAGCAGTTCTTC. It is translated as CSVNPWDRVGNEQFF.